These 19 T cell receptor beta chains share one sample of origin, sequenced in a study of T cells in Graves' hyperthyroidism and ophthalmopathy. Regions amplified from RNA transcripts were the TCR beta CDR3 regions. In the first-round RT-PCR of the TCR CDR3, the HTBI primer set was used. MiXCR, applied by TCRdb to the multiplex PCR reads, yields one record per CDR3 protein. The table includes 250,000 to 400,000 distinct CDR3 sequences, approximately 13% detected once. Sample: blood. These TCRs come from a woman between 40 and 55 years old with Graves' ophthalmopathy.

As to this clonotype: This may stem from a read error, because a much larger clone lies one nucleotide away. The V gene is TRBV6-1, the J gene TRBJ1-2, with 8 bases matching TRBD1. Germline V gives CDR1 MNHNS, CDR2 SASEGT. The CDR3 is made up of 15 amino acids. V trimming: 5 bases; J trimming: 8 bases; junction bases outside the gene matches: 13. CDR3 residues: CASSRAGGDRGGYTF. For the CDR3, the DNA is TGTGCCAGCAGTAGGGCAGGGGGCGATCGAGGAGGCTACACCTTC.

This clonotype showed up just a few times. The rearrangement uses TRBV7-8 and TRBJ1-3; no definite D call. This CDR3 has 15 residues. The germline gives CDR1 SGHVS, CDR2 FQNEAQ. Trimming removed 5 bases at V and 0 bases at J, with 11 bases between. CDR3 nucleotide sequence: TGTGCCAGCAGCCAAGGAGTGGACTCTGGAAACACCATATATTTT. Translating gives CASSQGVDSGNTIYF. Together with reference TRBV7-8 and TRBJ1-3, the CDR3 gives the full variable domain: GAGVSQSPRYKVAKRGQDVALRCDPISGHVSLFWYQQALGQGPEFLTYFQNEAQLDKSGLPSDRFFAERPEGSVSTLKIQRTQQEDSAVYLCASSQGVDSGNTIYFGEGSWLTVV.

This clonotype was recorded at least ten times. The rearrangement uses TRBV2 and TRBJ2-2; D possibly corresponds to TRBD1 (5 bases). The CDR3 extends over 16 amino acids. Germline-derived CDR1 and CDR2 are SNHLY and FYNNEI. The ends were cut back, 3 bases at V and 0 bases at J, with 11 bases in the middle. CDR3 nucleotide sequence: TGTGCCAGCAGTGATTTTGGGGCAACGAACACCGGGGAGCTGTTTTTT. It translates to CASSDFGATNTGELFF.

This clonotype was picked up many times. This chain joins TRBV28 and TRBJ2-7; D is unclear. CDR1 is MDHEN and CDR2 is SYDVKM in the germline V gene. This CDR3 is 13 amino acids long. The V and J ends lost 4 bases and 6 bases respectively, with 13 bases between them. The CDR3, as DNA: TGTGCCAGCAGTTCCCCCAGGTTGAGCGAGCAGTACTTC. Its translation is CASSSPRLSEQYF.

This clonotype was seen repeatedly, ten times or more. CDR3 residues: CSARHNTEAFF. The CDR3 coding sequence is TGCAGTGCGCGACATAACACTGAAGCTTTCTTT. This chain connects TRBV20-1 to TRBJ1-1; D is uncertain. Trimming removed 6 bases from V and 2 bases from J, with 7 bases in between. The CDR3 spans 11 residues. Germline V lookup: CDR1 DFQATT, CDR2 SNEGSKA (reference sequence).

This clonotype was counted ten times or more. The CDR3 nucleotides read TGTGCCAGCAGCTTTAACAGGGGCTACGAGCAGTACTTC. This gives the protein CASSFNRGYEQYF. The chain has TRBV7-2 and TRBJ2-7, with 7 bases identical to TRBD1. The CDR3 has 13 amino acids. The trim removed 3 bases at V and 3 bases at J, leaving 2 bases unmatched. Germline CDR1 reads SGHTA; CDR2 reads FQGNSA.

The rearrangement links TRBV25-1 to TRBJ1-2, with unresolved D. CDR1 is MGHDK, CDR2 SYGVNS, per germline. This CDR3 is 12 amino acids long. The germline V and J ends were trimmed by 8 bases and 4 bases, with 11 bases remaining between them. The CDR3 reads CASGGPFYGYTF. CDR3 in DNA: TGTGCCAGCGGTGGCCCCTTCTATGGCTACACCTTC.

This clonotype occurred many times. The chain recombines TRBV5-1 with TRBJ1-4, with D possibly matching TRBD1 (6 bases). With 3 bases removed from V and 7 bases from J, the gap between germline ends came to 16 bases. Germline values: CDR1 SGHRS, CDR2 YFSETQ. CDR3 length: 15 residues. The DNA of the CDR3 is TGCGCCAGCAGCTCGAACAGGGCCGGGGGTGAAAAACTGTTTTTT. It is translated as CASSSNRAGGEKLFF. Based on the CDR3 plus reference TRBV5-1 and TRBJ1-4, the full variable domain is KAGVTQTPRYLIKTRGQQVTLSCSPISGHRSVSWYQQTPGQGLQFLFEYFSETQRNKGNFPGRFSGRQFSNSRSEMNVSTLELGDSALYLCASSSNRAGGEKLFFGSGTQLSVL.

This rearrangement joins TRBV30 to TRBJ1-2, with a weak D call TRBD1 (5 bases). Trimming cost V 7 bases and J 7 bases, with 19 bases left between them. CDR3 length: 13 residues. CDR1 is GTSNPN and CDR2 is SVGIG in the germline V gene (reference sequence). CDR3 in amino acids: CASEPTGISGYTF. The DNA of the CDR3 is TGTGCCTCGGAACCAACAGGTATCTCTGGCTACACCTTC.

This clonotype was detected many times. This rearrangement joins TRBV20-1 to TRBJ1-2, with D unclear. V lost 2 bases and J lost 2, with 6 bases in between. CDR3 length: 12 residues. Germline V gives CDR1 DFQATT, CDR2 SNEGSKA (reference sequence). The CDR3 region has the DNA TGCAGTGCTAGAAAAGGCAACTATGGCTACACCTTC. This encodes CSARKGNYGYTF.

This clonotype was seen ten or more times. This chain links TRBV7-2 with TRBJ2-1; D may be TRBD2 (6 bases). V shed 5 bases and J shed 2 bases, with 16 bases lying between them. This CDR3 region has 16 residues. The germline V gene has CDR1 SGHTA and CDR2 FQGNSA. The CDR3 reads CASSPRPAGTYNEQFF. As DNA, the CDR3 is TGTGCCAGCAGCCCCCGTCCGGCGGGAACCTACAATGAGCAGTTCTTC. The full variable domain, rest sourced from reference TRBV7-2 and TRBJ2-1, is GAGVSQSPSNKVTEKGKDVELRCDPISGHTALYWYRQSLGQGLEFLIYFQGNSAPDKSGLPSDRFSAERTGGSVSTLTIQRTQQEDSAVYLCASSPRPAGTYNEQFFGPGTRLTVL.

This clonotype was observed at least ten times. The chain carries TRBV12-3 or TRBV12-4 and TRBJ1-1; D perhaps matches TRBD1 (6 bases). Trimming shortened V by 5 bases and J by 10 bases, and 17 bases separated the two germline ends. The CDR3 is 13 residues long. The chain's CDR3 is CASSHLTGRGAFF. The CDR3 DNA sequence: TGTGCCAGCAGTCACCTCACAGGGCGAGGAGCTTTCTTT.

The chain combines TRBV3-1 with TRBJ2-2; D remains unclear. The V gene lost 1 base and the J gene lost 6 bases, with 6 bases spanning the gap. This CDR3 is built from 13 residues. The germline CDR1 and CDR2 sequences are LGHDT and YNNKEL (reference sequence). The CDR3 sequence is CASSQVVAGELFF. The DNA of the CDR3 is TGTGCCAGCAGCCAAGTAGTCGCCGGGGAGCTGTTTTTT.

This clonotype appeared once. The chain carries TRBV20-1 and TRBJ2-1; 7 bases agree with TRBD2. The CDR3 sequence is 12 residues long. J lost 7 bases, V lost 1 base, and 1 base had no gene match. CDR1 and CDR2 (germline): DFQATT, SNEGSKA (reference sequence). CDR3 DNA sequence: TGCAGTGCTAGAGGGGGGGGTAATGAGCAGTTCTTC. It codes for CSARGGGNEQFF.

Of note for this clonotype: A read error is possible here, since a much larger clone lies one base away. The chain couples TRBV7-9 to TRBJ2-5; perhaps TRBD1 as D (6 bases). This CDR3 region has 15 residues. In germline, CDR1 is SEHNR, CDR2 FQNEAQ (reference sequence). For the CDR3, the DNA is TGTGCCGGCAGCCCCGCCGAGGGGGTAGGGGAGACCCAGTACTTC. Translated, it gives CAGSPAEGVGETQYF. The variable domain in full, completed from reference TRBV7-9 and TRBJ2-5, reads DTGVSQNPRHKITKRGQNVTFRCDPISEHNRLYWYRQTLGQGPEFLTYFQNEAQLEKSRLLSDRFSAERPKGSFSTLEIQRTEQGDSAMYLCAGSPAEGVGETQYFGPGTRLLVL.

This clonotype appeared a few times. V and J are TRBV19 and TRBJ2-2, with 8 bases fitting TRBD2. CDR3 length: 16 residues. Trimming at V came to 0 bases and at J to 6 bases, leaving 6 bases not matched to a gene. The germline V gene encodes CDR1 LNHDA and CDR2 SQIVND (reference sequence). CDR3 residues: CASSIEASGSAGELFF. The CDR3 DNA reads TGTGCCAGTAGTATAGAGGCCAGCGGGAGTGCCGGGGAGCTGTTTTTT.

This clonotype was seen only a few times. V is TRBV20-1 and J is TRBJ2-2, with a weak D call TRBD2 (5 bases). The CDR3 has 14 residues. Germline-derived CDR1 and CDR2 are DFQATT and SNEGSKA (reference sequence). V gave up 5 bases and J gave up 7 bases, with 17 bases separating them. The CDR3 region is CSAPRRINVGELFF. CDR3 DNA sequence: TGCAGTGCTCCCCGGAGGATTAACGTCGGGGAGCTGTTTTTT.

Note on this clonotype: The conserved final phenylalanine or tryptophan is absent from the CDR3, which likely points to a read error. The chain has TRBV15 and TRBJ1-1; TRBD1 might be the D (5 bases). V lost 5 bases to trimming and J lost 8 bases, with 15 bases between them. CDR3 length equals 13 residues. CDR1 and CDR2 (germline): LNHNV, YYDKDF (reference sequence). The CDR3 DNA follows: TGTGCCACCAGCTTTGGGGAGGGACCAGAAGCTTTCCTT. Translated: CATSFGEGPEAFL.

This clonotype appeared many times. V usage is TRBV3-1 and J usage is TRBJ1-1; possibly TRBD1 for D (6 bases). Germline loops: CDR1 LGHDT, CDR2 YNNKEL (reference sequence). The CDR3 consists of 15 residues. V lost 4 bases to trimming and J lost 1 base, with 13 bases between them. The CDR3 DNA follows: TGTGCCAGCAGCCGAAGTGGACAGACGAACACTGAAGCTTTCTTT. Translation: CASSRSGQTNTEAFF. Full variable domain (outside the CDR3, taken from reference TRBV3-1 and TRBJ1-1): DTAVSQTPKYLVTQMGNDKSIKCEQNLGHDTMYWYKQDSKKFLKIMFSYNNKELIINETVPNRFSPKSPDKAHLNLHINSLELGDSAVYFCASSRSGQTNTEAFFGQGTRLTVV.